This TCR beta chain stems from a study of blood T cell repertoires in COVID-19. Per the study methods: Estimation of nucleated cell counts was performed using reference gene primer amplification. Assay: immunoSEQ multiplex PCR; the TCRdb copy retains only in-frame clones and omits some. That table supplies the V and J calls and clone size; D and trimming were determined from the DNA. Of 250,000 or so clones in the sample, about 85% were seen once. The CDR3 runs 14 residues. Germline lookup yields CDR1 SGHNT and CDR2 YYREEE (reference sequence). V shed 2 bases, J shed 5 bases, and the junction held 6 bases outside the gene matches.

The TCR sequence derives from a man aged 55-75 years with acute or convalescent COVID-19. The rearrangement uses TRBV5-4 and TRBJ2-5, with TRBD2 matching 7 bases. Sample: peripheral blood. The CDR3 DNA follows: TGTGCCAGCAGCTTTCGGGGAGCGGGGGAGACCCAGTACTTC. It translates to CASSFRGAGETQYF.